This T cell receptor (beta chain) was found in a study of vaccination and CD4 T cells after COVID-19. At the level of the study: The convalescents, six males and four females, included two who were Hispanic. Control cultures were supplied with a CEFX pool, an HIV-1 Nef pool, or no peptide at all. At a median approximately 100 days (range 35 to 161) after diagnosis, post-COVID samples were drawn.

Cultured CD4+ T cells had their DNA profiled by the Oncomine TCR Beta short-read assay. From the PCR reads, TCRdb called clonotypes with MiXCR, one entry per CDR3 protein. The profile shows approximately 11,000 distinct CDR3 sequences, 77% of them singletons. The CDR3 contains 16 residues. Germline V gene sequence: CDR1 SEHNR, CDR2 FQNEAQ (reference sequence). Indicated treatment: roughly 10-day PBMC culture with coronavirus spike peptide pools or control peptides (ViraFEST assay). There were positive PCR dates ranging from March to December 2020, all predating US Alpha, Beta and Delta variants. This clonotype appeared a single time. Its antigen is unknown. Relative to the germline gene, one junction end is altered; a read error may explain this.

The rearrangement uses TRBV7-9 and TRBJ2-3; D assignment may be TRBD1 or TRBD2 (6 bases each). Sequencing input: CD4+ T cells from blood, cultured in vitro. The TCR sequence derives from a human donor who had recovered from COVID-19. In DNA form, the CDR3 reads TGCGCCAGCAGCAGTCGTTCGGGGGCGCTTACAGATACGCAGTATTTT. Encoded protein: CASSSRSGALTDTQYF. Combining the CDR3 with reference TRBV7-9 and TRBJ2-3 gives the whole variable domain DTGVSQNPRHKITKRGQNVTFRCDPISEHNRLYWYRQTLGQGPEFLTYFQNEAQLEKSRLLSDRFSAERPKGSFSTLEIQRTEQGDSAMYLCASSSRSGALTDTQYFGPGTRLTVL.